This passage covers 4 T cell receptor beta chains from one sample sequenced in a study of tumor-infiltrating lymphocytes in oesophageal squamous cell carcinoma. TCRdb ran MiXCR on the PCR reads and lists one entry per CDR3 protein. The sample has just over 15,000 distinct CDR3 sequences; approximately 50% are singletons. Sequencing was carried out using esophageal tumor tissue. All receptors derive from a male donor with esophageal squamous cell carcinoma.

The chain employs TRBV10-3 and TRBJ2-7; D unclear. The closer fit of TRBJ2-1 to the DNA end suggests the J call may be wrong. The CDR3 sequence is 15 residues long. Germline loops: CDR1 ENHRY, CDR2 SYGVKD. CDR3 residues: CAISESPSWLGEQFF. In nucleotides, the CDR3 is TGTGCCATCAGTGAGTCGCCTAGTTGGTTGGGTGAGCAGTTCTTC.

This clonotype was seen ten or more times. As DNA, the CDR3 is TGTGCCAGCAGCCAAGAAGGGTGGATGAGGCCGACAGGGGGGGAGCAGTACTTC. Translated: CASSQEGWMRPTGGEQYF. The J gene is TRBJ2-7, the V gene TRBV14; TRBD1 agrees at 9 bases. With V trimmed by 0 bases and J by 7 bases, 16 bases remained unmatched. The CDR3 spans 18 residues. Germline CDR1 and CDR2: SGHDN and FVKESK.

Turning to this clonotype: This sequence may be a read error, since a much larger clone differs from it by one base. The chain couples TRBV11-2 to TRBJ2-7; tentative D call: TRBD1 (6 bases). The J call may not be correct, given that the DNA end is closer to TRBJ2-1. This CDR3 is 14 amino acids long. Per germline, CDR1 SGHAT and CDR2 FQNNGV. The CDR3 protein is CASSFDRFSYEQFF. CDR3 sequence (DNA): TGTGCCAGCAGCTTCGACAGGTTTTCCTACGAGCAGTTCTTC.

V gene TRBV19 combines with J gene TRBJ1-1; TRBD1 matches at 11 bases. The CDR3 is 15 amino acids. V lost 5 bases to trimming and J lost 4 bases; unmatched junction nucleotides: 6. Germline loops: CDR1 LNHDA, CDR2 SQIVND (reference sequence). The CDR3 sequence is CASSRTGTGGTEAFF. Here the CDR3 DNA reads TGTGCCAGTAGTCGGACCGGGACAGGGGGCACTGAAGCTTTCTTT.